This TCR beta chain appears in the sequencing data of a study of T cells in localized non-small cell lung cancer. Study-wide points: Heterogeneity remains possible because sequencing was limited to only one tumor region.

The ends were cut back, 11 bases at V and 0 bases at J, with 13 bases in the middle. In germline, CDR1 is MNHNS, CDR2 SASEGT. CDR3 length equals 13 residues. Here immunoSEQ multiplex PCR was the method, and the copy in TCRdb shows in-frame clones only, minus some. The sample includes some 38,000 clones, roughly 90% of them seen just once. With regard to this clone: The antigen is unknown.

The rearrangement joins TRBV6-1 to TRBJ1-1; D is perhaps TRBD1 (5 bases). The sequencing here drew on peripheral blood mononuclear cells, taken before any cancer treatment. The sequence derives from a male donor aged 60 or over with stage II lung adenocarcinoma. The CDR3 bases are TGTGCCTTACAACGGACAATGAACACTGAAGCTTTCTTT. Its translation is CALQRTMNTEAFF.